This entry features one TCR beta chain sequence. Its antigen is not known. This record belongs to a study of OX40 agonist ivuxolimab in advanced cancers. Overall study: Three patients, one with hepatocellular carcinoma and two with cutaneous melanoma, achieved partial responses.

The assay was immunoSEQ multiplex PCR, and TCRdb's table has in-frame clones only and misses some. This sample has tens of thousands of clones, with approximately 90% found just once. Study-level results: Some of the lowest clonal expansion was seen in partial responders at 0.1-3.0 mg/kg.

Sample: CD4+ or CD8+ T cells sorted from blood, taken in a trial of the OX40 agonist ivuxolimab. The source is an adult with an advanced solid tumor such as melanoma, head and neck, liver or kidney cancer.

The CDR3 DNA follows: TGTGCCAGCCAAAGGACAGGTTCCTTGGAGACCCAGTACTTC. Its protein product is CASQRTGSLETQYF. V usage is TRBV27 and J usage is TRBJ2-5; 7 bases fit TRBD1. Per the germline V gene, CDR1 is MNHEY and CDR2 is SMNVEV (reference sequence). This CDR3 is built from 14 residues. V gave up 8 bases and J gave up 5 bases; unmatched junction bases: 11.